What follows describes a single T cell receptor (beta chain). This clonotype was recorded a few times. Its antigen target is currently unknown. No qualities accompany the bases; no much larger clone lies one base away. The cysteine opens and the phenylalanine closes a CDR3 of 16 amino acids. Only CDR3 DNA is held: 48 bases, read in frame from base 1. CDR1 and CDR2 were assigned from the germline V gene as KGHDR and SFDVKD. V and J are truncated by 4 bases and 0 bases respectively, leaving an intervening sequence of 12 bases. These data belong to a study of type 1 regulatory T cells (dated by TCRdb to the early 2020s). Study-level background: An in vitro protocol by which a Tr1-enriched, alloantigen-specific CD4 T cell product named T-allo10 was generated was characterized in the study. T-allo10 was being tested clinically in patients with hematological malignancies who were undergoing allogeneic hematopoietic stem cell transplantation.

The run used an Illumina MiSeq. Clones were called with MiXCR by TCRdb after fastp trimmed the public reads at Q25, and only in-frame beta chains were retained. Every entry covers one CDR3 protein and lists the most common genes and DNA from its rows. Recorded for this sample are 75,000 to 100,000 distinct CDR3 sequences; around a third of them occurred a single time. About 2% of the sample is taken by the ten largest. The specimen was CD4+ T cells, either the whole sample or a sorted fraction (not recorded which). The TCR sequence derives from a human donor in good health. Recombination connected TRBV24-1 to TRBJ2-1; perhaps TRBD2 is the D gene, with 5 bases matching. The bases are TGTGCCACCAGTGACGGCGGAGGCAGCTCCTACAATGAGCAGTTCTTC. It encodes CATSDGGGSSYNEQFF.